These 14 T cell receptor beta chains were all obtained from the same sample, sequenced in a study of cytotoxic CD8 clonotypes in ibrutinib-treated CLL. Clones were read by immunoSEQ multiplex PCR, and TCRdb kept only the in-frame ones, dropping some. The table includes 90,000 to 95,000 clones, 70% to 80% detected once. The material sequenced was PBMCs, taken after 24 months of ibrutinib treatment. The receptors shown here come from a human donor with chronic lymphocytic leukemia.

This chain links TRBV5-8 with TRBJ2-7, with a tentative D call TRBD2 (5 bases). The CDR3 consists of 15 residues. The germline V gene has CDR1 SGHTS and CDR2 YDEGEE. Deletions cut 0 bases from V and 2 bases from J, with 12 bases between. The CDR3 sequence: CASSLGLGSPYEQYF. The CDR3 DNA follows: TGTGCCAGCAGCTTGGGCTTAGGGAGCCCCTACGAGCAGTACTTC.

The chain links TRBV4-2 to TRBJ2-1; D unclear. The V and J ends lost 0 bases and 7 bases respectively, with 10 bases between them. The CDR3 spans 14 residues. In germline, CDR1 is LGHNA, CDR2 YNFKEQ. CDR3 sequence reads: CASSQDLSVNEQFF. The DNA of the CDR3 is TGTGCCAGCAGCCAAGATCTAAGTGTGAATGAGCAGTTCTTC.

The rearrangement uses TRBV9 and TRBJ2-3, with 9 bases lining up with TRBD2. CDR3 length: 17 amino acids. Germline CDR1 and CDR2: SGDLS and YYNGEE. J was trimmed by 3 bases and V by 3 bases; bases with no gene match: 11. The CDR3 DNA is TGTGCCAGCAGCGGCCCGGATGTAGCGGGAGCGACAGATACGCAGTATTTT. It specifies CASSGPDVAGATDTQYF.

The chain couples TRBV16 to TRBJ2-5, with a weak D call TRBD1 (7 bases). Trimming left V 2 bases short and J 3 bases short, with 13 bases between. Germline V gene lookup returns CDR1 KGHSY and CDR2 FQNENV. CDR3 length equals 15 residues. The DNA for the CDR3 is TGTGCCAGCAGCCAAACACGCAGGGGGGAAGAGACCCAGTACTTC. Amino acids: CASSQTRRGEETQYF.

The chain recombines TRBV11-2 with TRBJ1-1; no clear D. Germline assignment: CDR1 SGHAT and CDR2 FQNNGV. Trimming took off 5 bases at V and 1 base at J, with 8 bases between the two ends. The CDR3 has 13 amino acids. The CDR3 region is CASSIGRNTEAFF. The CDR3 nucleotides read TGTGCCAGCAGCATAGGACGGAACACTGAAGCTTTCTTT. The variable domain in full, completed from reference TRBV11-2 and TRBJ1-1, reads EAGVAQSPRYKIIEKRQSVAFWCNPISGHATLYWYQQILGQGPKLLIQFQNNGVVDDSQLPKDRFSAERLKGVDSTLKIQPAKLEDSAVYLCASSIGRNTEAFFGQGTRLTVV.

The chain has TRBV5-6 and TRBJ1-2; D unresolved. Trimming removed 3 bases from V and 7 bases from J, with 10 bases in between. Germline V gene data show CDR1 as SGHDT and CDR2 as YYEEEE. The CDR3 totals 12 residues. CDR3 DNA sequence: TGTGCCAGCAGCTCCTTGCCGGGTGGCTACACCTTC. Its translation: CASSSLPGGYTF. Looking up the rest from reference TRBV5-6 and TRBJ1-2 gives the full variable domain: DAGVTQSPTHLIKTRGQQVTLRCSPKSGHDTVSWYQQALGQGPQFIFQYYEEEERQRGNFPDRFSGHQFPNYSSELNVNALLLGDSALYLCASSSLPGGYTFGSGTRLTVV.

CDR3 in amino acids: CASSESGTGTPGELFF. DNA of the CDR3: TGTGCCAGCAGTGAGTCCGGGACAGGGACCCCCGGGGAGCTGTTTTTT. The chain links TRBV7-8 to TRBJ2-2, with 9 bases identical to TRBD1. V dropped 6 bases and J dropped 6; count of bases not matched to a gene: 11. The CDR3 contains 16 residues. Germline V lookup: CDR1 SGHVS, CDR2 FQNEAQ.

In nucleotides, the CDR3 is TGTGCCAGTAGTACCCGAACAGGGGGGAGTGAAGCTTTCTTT. This codes for CASSTRTGGSEAFF. The V gene is TRBV19, the J gene TRBJ1-1; 8 nucleotides line up with TRBD1. The V and J ends lost 4 bases and 7 bases, in that order; junction bases with no gene match: 8. Germline CDR1 and CDR2: LNHDA and SQIVND (reference sequence). The CDR3 is 14 amino acids.

This clone was observed at least ten times. This chain links TRBV7-9 with TRBJ2-7; 7 bases agree with TRBD2. The V gene end was trimmed by 5 bases and the J gene end by 0 bases; junction bases not matched to a gene: 7. Germline V gives CDR1 SEHNR, CDR2 FQNEAQ (reference sequence). The CDR3 totals 15 residues. The CDR3 region is CASSRTSASSYEQYF. The CDR3 coding sequence is TGTGCCAGCAGCCGTACTAGCGCGAGCTCCTACGAGCAGTACTTC.

CDR3 in amino acids: CSAKNTEAFF. The CDR3 coding sequence is TGCAGCGCCAAAAATACTGAAGCTTTCTTT. The chain joins TRBV29-1 to TRBJ1-1, with no clear D. The CDR3 loop spans 10 amino acids. The germline gives CDR1 SQVTM, CDR2 ANQGSEA. V dropped 7 bases and J dropped 5 bases, with 8 bases sitting between them. The full variable domain, with the rest looked up from reference TRBV29-1 and TRBJ1-1, is SAVISQKPSRDICQRGTSLTIQCQVDSQVTMMFWYRQQPGQSLTLIATANQGSEATYESGFVIDKFPISRPNLTFSTLTVSNMSPEDSSIYLCSAKNTEAFFGQGTRLTVV.

The rearrangement links TRBV11-2 to TRBJ2-5; 9 bases line up with TRBD2. The CDR3 totals 17 residues. V was pared by 0 bases and J by 4 bases, with 9 bases of the junction left unmatched. Germline V gene data show CDR1 as SGHAT and CDR2 as FQNNGV. CDR3 DNA sequence: TGTGCCAGCAGCTTAGAATCGGGACTAGCTGTTGGAGAGACCCAGTACTTC. Residues: CASSLESGLAVGETQYF. The variable domain in full, completed from reference TRBV11-2 and TRBJ2-5, reads EAGVAQSPRYKIIEKRQSVAFWCNPISGHATLYWYQQILGQGPKLLIQFQNNGVVDDSQLPKDRFSAERLKGVDSTLKIQPAKLEDSAVYLCASSLESGLAVGETQYFGPGTRLLVL.

The V gene is TRBV11-3, the J gene TRBJ2-7, with 7 positions matching TRBD1. CDR3 length: 13 amino acids. After removal of 5 bases from V and 7 bases from J, the junction contained 8 bases not matched to a gene. The germline V gene has CDR1 SGHNT and CDR2 YENEEA. The CDR3 DNA follows: TGTGCCAGCAGCCGCGACAGGGTTGGGGAGCAGTACTTC. It is translated as CASSRDRVGEQYF.

The genes are TRBV5-8 and TRBJ2-7; D is ambiguous. The length of the CDR3 is 14 residues. Trimming took off 2 bases at V and 0 bases at J, with 9 bases between the two ends. CDR1 SGHTS and CDR2 YDEGEE come from the germline V gene. The CDR3 sequence: CASSFLPSSYEQYF. The DNA for the CDR3 is TGTGCCAGCAGCTTCTTACCGAGCTCCTACGAGCAGTACTTC.

The chain has TRBV14 and TRBJ1-2; D is unclear. Trimming left V 0 bases short and J 2 bases short, with 13 bases between. Germline V gives CDR1 SGHDN, CDR2 FVKESK. This CDR3 is built from 16 residues. CDR3 bases: TGTGCCAGCAGCCAAGATTCGGGCAGAGCAAACTATGGCTACACCTTC. Translation: CASSQDSGRANYGYTF.